Listed below are T cell receptor beta chains from one sample, sequenced in a study of technical replicates of blood from several donors. Assay used: immunoSEQ multiplex PCR; TCRdb lists only in-frame clones, some missing. The data contain approximately 92,000 clones, approximately 96% of them seen just once; the ten biggest clones take up about 0.37%. Sequencing used T cells isolated from PBMCs. The receptors stem from a human donor in good health. Both conserved end residues are part of each CDR3. The order of the fields is clone size, J gene, V gene, D gene, CDR3 protein, CDR3 DNA. D genes are given only for firm matches. Clone size is given for some rows only: seen once, a few or many times, or a class if the clone is expanded.

>-|TRBJ2-2|TRBV9|-
CASSPRSADTGELFF
TGTGCCAGCAGCCCTCGTTCAGCGGATACCGGGGAGCTGTTTTTT
>-|TRBJ1-5|TRBV5-6|TRBD1
CASSLDRGGRQPQHF
TGTGCCAGCAGCTTGGACAGGGGCGGTCGACAGCCCCAGCATTTT
>-|TRBJ2-7|TRBV13|-
CASSLRVSYEQYF
TGTGCCAGCAGCTTGAGGGTCTCCTACGAGCAGTACTTC
>-|TRBJ2-1|TRBV9|-
CASSVTYNSYNEQFF
TGTGCCAGCAGCGTCACCTATAATTCCTACAATGAGCAGTTCTTC
>-|TRBJ1-5|TRBV19|-
CASSIRDYQPQHF
TGTGCCAGTAGTATAAGGGACTATCAGCCCCAGCATTTT
>-|TRBJ2-7|TRBV9|-
CASSVGQGSTYEQYF
TGTGCCAGCAGCGTAGGGCAGGGTAGTACATACGAGCAGTACTTC
>once|TRBJ2-5|TRBV2|TRBD2
CASSEILADDQETQYF
TGTGCCAGCAGTGAAATCCTAGCGGACGACCAAGAGACCCAGTACTTC
>-|TRBJ2-1|TRBV5-4|-
CASSLEGIEQFF
TGTGCCAGCAGCTTGGAGGGGATTGAGCAGTTCTTC
>-|TRBJ2-1|TRBV25-1|TRBD2
CASSDTSGTREQFF
TGTGCCAGCAGTGATACTAGCGGGACAAGGGAGCAGTTCTTC
>-|TRBJ2-1|TRBV9|TRBD1
CASSAQGQISEQFF
TGTGCCAGCAGCGCCCAGGGACAGATCAGCGAGCAGTTCTTC
>-|TRBJ2-1|TRBV7-8|-
CASSLAGLSYNEQFF
TGTGCCAGCAGCTTAGCGGGACTCTCCTACAATGAGCAGTTCTTC
>-|TRBJ1-1|TRBV4-2|-
CTSSQGLEVLVAFF
TGTACCAGCAGCCAAGGGCTAGAAGTGTTGGTAGCTTTCTTT
>-|TRBJ1-1|TRBV19|-
CASTLQRVSNTEAFF
TGTGCCAGTACTCTACAGCGGGTATCGAACACTGAAGCTTTCTTT
>-|TRBJ2-4|TRBV6-5|TRBD1
CASSSRPGQGAVGQYF
TGTGCCAGCAGTTCCCGACCGGGACAGGGGGCAGTAGGGCAGTACTTC
>-|TRBJ1-2|TRBV2|-
CASSEGQGLYGYTF
TGTGCCAGCAGTGAAGGTCAGGGCCTCTATGGCTACACCTTC
>-|TRBJ1-2|TRBV6-5|-
CASSLYGGSNYGYTF
TGTGCCAGCAGCTTATATGGGGGGTCTAACTATGGCTACACCTTC
>-|TRBJ2-7|TRBV9|TRBD1
CASSPGTGTGVDEQYF
TGTGCCAGCAGCCCCGGTACCGGGACAGGGGTTGACGAGCAGTACTTC
>-|TRBJ2-3|TRBV4-3|TRBD2
CASSPSVGGSADTQYF
TGCGCCAGCAGCCCGAGCGTGGGCGGGAGTGCAGATACGCAGTATTTT
>-|TRBJ2-7|TRBV9|TRBD2
CASSGGLGFYEQYF
TGTGCCAGCAGCGGAGGACTAGGATTCTACGAGCAGTACTTC
>-|TRBJ1-3|TRBV29-1|TRBD1
CSVETGTDGNTIYF
TGCAGCGTTGAGACCGGGACAGACGGAAACACCATATATTTT
>once|TRBJ2-7|TRBV7-2|-
CASSHLLSEQYF
TGTGCCAGCAGCCACCTCCTATCCGAGCAGTACTTC
>-|TRBJ2-6|TRBV9|-
CASSLQSGANVLTF
TGTGCCAGCAGCTTACAGTCTGGGGCCAACGTCCTGACTTTC
>-|TRBJ1-4|TRBV5-5|-
CASSFKGTLDLATNEKLFF
TGTGCCAGCAGCTTTAAAGGGACACTCGACCTTGCAACTAATGAAAAACTGTTTTTT
>-|TRBJ1-1|TRBV9|TRBD1
CASSVAKQGMAFF
TGTGCCAGCAGCGTGGCTAAACAGGGGATGGCTTTCTTT
>-|TRBJ2-7|TRBV28|-
CASSLWGGLEQYF
TGTGCCAGCAGTTTATGGGGGGGACTGGAGCAGTACTTC
>-|TRBJ2-3|TRBV7-3|-
CASSLEAATDTQYF
TGTGCCAGCAGCTTAGAAGCGGCCACAGATACGCAGTATTTT
>-|TRBJ1-1|TRBV27|-
CASRGLAEAFF
TGTGCCAGCAGGGGGCTGGCTGAAGCTTTCTTT
>-|TRBJ1-5|TRBV19|-
CASSIAGIDQPQHF
TGTGCCAGTAGTATAGCGGGGATCGATCAGCCCCAGCATTTT
>-|TRBJ2-7|TRBV7-2|TRBD1
CASSPAPTQGVSSYEQYF
TGTGCCAGCAGCCCGGCGCCTACCCAGGGGGTTAGCTCCTACGAGCAGTACTTC
>-|TRBJ2-7|TRBV6-1|-
CASGPAGHGYEQYF
TGTGCCAGCGGCCCAGCGGGCCATGGGTACGAGCAGTACTTC
>-|TRBJ2-3|TRBV4-2|-
CASSQESQLGATQYF
TGTGCCAGCAGCCAAGAAAGTCAGCTGGGGGCTACGCAGTATTTT
>-|TRBJ2-1|TRBV9|TRBD2
CASSPQLAGGDEQFF
TGTGCCAGCAGCCCTCAACTAGCGGGAGGGGATGAGCAGTTCTTC
>-|TRBJ2-7|TRBV18|TRBD1
CASSQGQGRGEQYF
TGTGCCAGCTCACAAGGACAGGGCCGCGGAGAGCAGTACTTC
>-|TRBJ2-1|TRBV5-1|-
CASSLEGYEYNEQFF
TGCGCCAGCAGCTTGGAGGGGTATGAGTACAATGAGCAGTTCTTC
>-|TRBJ1-1|TRBV6-1|-
CASSVLGGGRGTEAFF
TGTGCCAGCAGTGTGCTCGGGGGTGGGCGAGGCACTGAAGCTTTCTTT
>-|TRBJ1-2|TRBV5-1|TRBD1
CASSPTTGNYGYTF
TGCGCCAGCAGCCCCACGACAGGGAACTATGGCTACACCTTC
>-|TRBJ2-1|TRBV5-7|TRBD2
CASSRSGLASDNEQFF
TGTGCCAGCAGCCGTTCAGGACTAGCTTCCGACAATGAGCAGTTCTTC
>-|TRBJ2-5|TRBV16|-
CASSQSSGNFSQYF
TGTGCCAGCAGCCAATCATCGGGGAATTTCAGCCAGTACTTC
>-|TRBJ1-2|TRBV28|-
CASSLSRLYGYTF
TGTGCCAGCAGTTTATCCAGGCTCTATGGCTACACCTTC
>-|TRBJ2-7|TRBV27|TRBD1
CASSFGTGGFYEQYF
TGTGCCAGCAGTTTCGGGACAGGGGGTTTCTACGAGCAGTACTTC
>-|TRBJ1-5|TRBV28|-
CASSLSLYSNQPQHF
TGTGCCAGCAGTTTGTCCCTCTATAGCAATCAGCCCCAGCATTTT
>-|TRBJ2-5|TRBV7-2|-
CASSPGQETQYF
TGTGCCAGCAGCCCCGGGCAAGAGACCCAGTACTTC
>-|TRBJ1-1|TRBV25-1|-
CASSGEGRTEAFF
TGTGCCAGCAGTGGAGAGGGGAGGACTGAAGCTTTCTTT
>-|TRBJ2-7|TRBV6-6|-
CASSYSGVQYF
TGTGCCAGCAGTTACTCAGGGGTGCAGTACTTC
>-|TRBJ2-7|TRBV20-1|-
CSAREGFGQYF
TGCAGTGCTAGAGAGGGCTTCGGGCAGTACTTC
>-|TRBJ1-1|TRBV27|-
CASSSARVRSGSTEAFF
TGTGCCAGCAGTTCGGCCAGGGTCAGGTCAGGATCCACTGAAGCTTTCTTT
>-|TRBJ1-1|TRBV5-1|-
CASSLGGRQNTEAFF
TGCGCCAGCAGCTTGGGGGGGCGGCAGAACACTGAAGCTTTCTTT
>-|TRBJ1-5|TRBV27|-
CASSLGAGELNQPQHF
TGTGCCAGCAGTTTAGGGGCAGGGGAACTCAATCAGCCCCAGCATTTT